The source of this T cell receptor beta chain is a study of CD8 T cells in ankylosing spondylitis. Study-wide points: Matched ankylosing spondylitis synovial fluid reportedly contained a significantly enriched population of disease-linked clones. Disease-linked clones had a CD8+ phenotype and relatively low frequency in peripheral blood.

TCRdb passed the 5' RACE reads through MiXCR, listing each CDR3 protein once. This table holds under 300,000 distinct CDR3 sequences, under 12% found once. The CDR3 runs 19 residues. Germline CDR1 and CDR2: SGHNT and YYREEE (reference sequence). Trimming removed 0 bases at V and 0 bases at J, with 19 bases between. This clonotype was seen many times. Its antigen is not known. Sequenced: blood, either unsorted or a sorted T cell fraction (not recorded which). The source is a male donor with ankylosing spondylitis or in good health (not recorded which). The chain couples TRBV5-4 to TRBJ2-1; D tentatively reads TRBD1 or TRBD2 (5 bases each). CDR3 region: CASSLGWGSGTISYNEQFF. In DNA, the CDR3 is TGTGCCAGCAGCTTGGGTTGGGGGAGTGGGACCATCTCCTACAATGAGCAGTTCTTC.